These 20 T cell receptor beta chains came from one sample sequenced in a study of shared clonotypes between healthy human individuals. Data came from immunoSEQ multiplex PCR; TCRdb stores just in-frame clones and leaves some out. The sample lists about 490,000 clones; around 80% were seen once. The material sequenced was PBMCs. These receptors were obtained from a woman aged 35 to 49 in good health. Some clones in this sample may be carry-over from other donors' samples.

The rearrangement links TRBV7-3 to TRBJ2-3, with 7 nucleotides matching TRBD1. CDR1 is SGHTA, CDR2 FQGTGA, per germline. The junction had 5 bases not matched to a gene; V was cut back by 1 base and J by 1 base. The CDR3 has 16 residues. Here the CDR3 DNA reads TGTGCCAGCAGCTTAAGGACAGGTCTTGGCACAGATACGCAGTATTTT. Protein: CASSLRTGLGTDTQYF.

Comments on this clone: Other DNA sequences of this sample code for an identical CDR3. This chain links TRBV9 with TRBJ2-2, with 7 bases aligning to TRBD2. The CDR3 runs to 15 residues. CDR1 SGDLS and CDR2 YYNGEE come from the germline V gene. With 0 bases clipped from V and 5 bases from J, the junction kept 4 bases outside the gene matches. CDR3 sequence reads: CASSVVSGGTGELFF. The CDR3 nucleotides are TGTGCCAGCAGCGTAGTATCGGGAGGAACCGGGGAGCTGTTTTTT.

This chain uses TRBV18 with TRBJ2-3; 8 nucleotides align to TRBD1. V trimming: 3 bases; J trimming: 1 base; junction bases outside the gene matches: 3. The germline gives CDR1 KGHSH, CDR2 LQKENI. The CDR3 spans 15 residues. The CDR3 coding sequence is TGTGCCAGCTCACCTTCCAGGGGGCGCACAGATACGCAGTATTTT. Protein product: CASSPSRGRTDTQYF.

The chain uses TRBV7-9 and TRBJ2-5, with D perhaps assigned TRBD1 or TRBD2 (6 bases each). Trimming stripped 5 bases from V and 5 bases from J, with 18 bases between. CDR1 and CDR2 from the germline V gene are SEHNR and FQNEAQ (reference sequence). The length of the CDR3 is 15 residues. The CDR3 DNA is TGTGCCAGCAGCAGATCGAACGGGGGCATGGAGACCCAGTACTTC. As protein: CASSRSNGGMETQYF.

This clone was found a few times. The chain combines TRBV11-2 with TRBJ2-7, with D tentatively TRBD2 (5 bases). Germline V lookup: CDR1 SGHAT, CDR2 FQNNGV. The CDR3 runs 13 residues. With 3 bases removed from V and 2 bases from J, the gap between germline ends came to 8 bases. The CDR3 nucleotides are TGTGCCAGCAGCTTGAGGGATACCTACGAGCAGTACTTC. Its translation is CASSLRDTYEQYF.

The rearrangement joins TRBV19 to TRBJ2-1; TRBD2 might be the D (5 bases). Trimming stripped 3 bases from V and 0 bases from J, with 12 bases between. The germline V gene encodes CDR1 LNHDA and CDR2 SQIVND (reference sequence). The CDR3 is 16 amino acids. This chain's CDR3 is CASSISSSSSYNEQFF. CDR3 bases: TGTGCCAGTAGTATCTCTAGCAGTAGCTCCTACAATGAGCAGTTCTTC.

V usage is TRBV30 and J usage is TRBJ2-3; D is perhaps TRBD1 (6 bases). CDR3 size: 12 residues. The V end was cut by 5 bases, the J end by 5 bases, with 11 bases between. Looked up from germline, CDR1 is GTSNPN and CDR2 is SVGIG (reference sequence). CDR3 DNA sequence: TGTGCCTGGTACACACAGGGAGATACGCAGTATTTT. Residues: CAWYTQGDTQYF.

Details on this clone: The junction departs from germline at one end; a sequencing error may be responsible. The J gene is TRBJ2-2, the V gene TRBV6-6; TRBD1 aligns across 10 bases. This CDR3 region has 15 residues. In germline, CDR1 is MNHNY, CDR2 SVGAGI (reference sequence). Here the CDR3 reads CAISGGQGYTGELFF. The CDR3 DNA sequence: TGTGCCATCAGTGGGGGACAGGGGTACACCGGGGAGCTGTTTTTT.

A word on this clone: This may be a read error, as it is one base from a much larger clone. The V and J genes are TRBV5-6 and TRBJ2-5; TRBD1 matches 8 bases. The length of the CDR3 is 17 residues. In germline, CDR1 is SGHDT, CDR2 YYEEEE. V was clipped by 2 bases and J by 4 bases; unmatched bases: 13. This CDR3 is CASSLIQQGALGETQYF. CDR3 DNA sequence: TGTGCCAGCAGCTTAATCCAGCAGGGGGCCCTGGGAGAGACCCAGTACTTC.

The chain joins TRBV27 to TRBJ2-5; a weak D match, TRBD2 (5 bases). This CDR3 is 13 amino acids long. The germline gives CDR1 MNHEY, CDR2 SMNVEV (reference sequence). V gave up 5 bases and J gave up 1 base, with 8 bases separating them. The CDR3 sequence: CASSVRAQETQYF. In DNA, the CDR3 is TGTGCCAGCAGTGTGAGGGCCCAAGAGACCCAGTACTTC.

The genes are TRBV7-9 and TRBJ2-7, with 7 nucleotides matching TRBD1. The CDR3 runs 15 residues. The V gene end was trimmed by 2 bases and the J gene end by 1 base; junction bases not matched to a gene: 5. Germline V gene data show CDR1 as SEHNR and CDR2 as FQNEAQ (reference sequence). The DNA of the CDR3 is TGTGCCAGCAGCTTATCGGCGACAGGGTCCTACGAGCAGTACTTC. Its translation is CASSLSATGSYEQYF.

The chain employs TRBV5-8 and TRBJ2-7; 7 nucleotides align to TRBD1. Germline CDR1 SGHTS, CDR2 YDEGEE. V shed 4 bases and J 4 bases; nucleotides not matched to a gene: 11. The CDR3 is made up of 15 amino acids. CDR3 amino acids: CASSTYRGAGYEQYF. Written as DNA, the CDR3 is TGTGCCAGCAGCACTTACAGGGGCGCAGGGTACGAGCAGTACTTC.

The chain joins TRBV7-2 to TRBJ1-5, with D possibly matching TRBD1 (5 bases). The V gene lost 4 bases and the J gene lost 7 bases, with 11 bases spanning the gap. Germline CDR1 is SGHTA and CDR2 is FQGNSA. There are 13 residues in the CDR3. This CDR3 is CASSSRWGQPQHF. CDR3 nucleotides: TGTGCCAGCAGCTCCCGGTGGGGCCAGCCCCAGCATTTT.

About this clone itself: Other DNA sequences in the sample encode the same CDR3. The V and J genes are TRBV5-8 and TRBJ2-1, with 7 bases fitting TRBD2. Germline V gene lookup returns CDR1 SGHTS and CDR2 YDEGEE. J gave up 0 bases and V 4 bases, and 7 bases lay outside the gene matches. The CDR3 contains 16 residues. The CDR3 DNA is TGTGCCAGCAGCCGAGGGCTAGCGGCCTCCTACAATGAGCAGTTCTTC. It encodes CASSRGLAASYNEQFF.

Ten or more counts support this clone. The V call is TRBV6-5, the J call TRBJ2-7, with a tentative D call TRBD2 (6 bases). V was shortened by 6 bases and J by 2 bases, with 8 bases between the two germline ends. The CDR3 contains 12 residues. From germline, CDR1 is MNHEY and CDR2 SVGAGI. CDR3 residues: CASRAGPYEQYF. The CDR3 region has the DNA TGTGCCAGCAGGGCGGGGCCCTACGAGCAGTACTTC.

The chain is built from TRBV5-4 and TRBJ2-7; 12 positions match TRBD1. The CDR3 consists of 16 residues. Germline CDR1 SGHNT, CDR2 YYREEE (reference sequence). V shed 4 bases and J 2 bases; nucleotides not matched to a gene: 7. For the CDR3, the DNA is TGTGCCAGCAGCAGCCTGGGACAGGGGGCGACCTACGAGCAGTACTTC. Protein: CASSSLGQGATYEQYF.

This chain joins TRBV7-9 and TRBJ1-2; D perhaps matches TRBD1 (6 bases). Between the trimmed V and J ends, which lost 6 bases and 6 bases, there was a span of 17 bases. This CDR3 is built from 14 residues. The germline V gene encodes CDR1 SEHNR and CDR2 FQNEAQ (reference sequence). CDR3 sequence: CASSTGHLRNGYTF. The CDR3 DNA is TGTGCCAGCAGTACGGGACACCTACGAAATGGCTACACCTTC.

The chain employs TRBV11-3 and TRBJ1-1; D possibly corresponds to TRBD1 (6 bases). This CDR3 contains 13 residues. V was cut by 0 bases and J by 6 bases, with 8 bases left in between. Germline CDR1 is SGHNT and CDR2 is YENEEA. The CDR3 region is CASSLEGHSEAFF. The CDR3 coding sequence is TGTGCCAGCAGCTTAGAGGGACACTCTGAAGCTTTCTTT.

The chain uses TRBV5-1 and TRBJ1-1; possibly TRBD1 for D (5 bases). Trimming removed 2 bases from V and 6 bases from J, with 20 bases in between. The CDR3 contains 16 residues. Germline V CDR1 and CDR2: SGHRS, YFSETQ. In DNA form, the CDR3 reads TGCGCCAGCAGCTTTACGAGCGGGGCGTTCGGTCCTGAAGCTTTCTTT. It specifies CASSFTSGAFGPEAFF.

The gene calls are TRBV9 and TRBJ2-1; no clear D. Germline-derived CDR1 and CDR2 are SGDLS and YYNGEE. This CDR3 is 12 amino acids long. V was trimmed by 4 bases and J by 7 bases, leaving 9 bases between them. The CDR3 loop reads CASSTRENEQFF. The CDR3 nucleotides read TGTGCCAGCAGCACACGCGAAAATGAGCAGTTCTTC. Filled out from reference TRBV9 and TRBJ2-1, the complete variable domain reads DSGVTQTPKHLITATGQRVTLRCSPRSGDLSVYWYQQSLDQGLQFLIQYYNGEERAKGNILERFSAQQFPDLHSELNLSSLELGDSALYFCASSTRENEQFFGPGTRLTVL.